The 17 T cell receptor beta chains below were found in one sample sequenced in a study of blood T cell repertoires in COVID-19. Data came from immunoSEQ multiplex PCR; TCRdb stores just in-frame clones and leaves some out. Of fewer than 200,000 clones listed, less than 85% are singletons. The material sequenced was peripheral blood. The receptors were gathered from a woman aged 80 or over with acute or convalescent COVID-19.

The CDR3 loop is CASSPQGSYEQYF. The CDR3 DNA is TGTGCCAGCAGCCCACAGGGATCCTACGAGCAGTACTTC. This chain connects TRBV27 to TRBJ2-7; perhaps TRBD1 as D (6 bases). Germline-derived CDR1 and CDR2 are MNHEY and SMNVEV (reference sequence). The V gene lost 6 bases and the J gene lost 1 base, with 10 bases spanning the gap. The CDR3 has 13 residues.

The chain combines TRBV3-1 (or the pseudogene TRBV3-2) with TRBJ2-7; 12 positions agree with TRBD2. The germline V gene has CDR1 LGHDT and CDR2 YNNKEL (reference sequence). After removal of 5 bases from V and 3 bases from J, the junction contained 5 bases not matched to a gene. CDR3 length equals 15 residues. The CDR3 bases are TGTGCCAGCAGCTCGACTAGCGGGAGTGTCTACGAGCAGTACTTC. Encoded protein: CASSSTSGSVYEQYF.

This clone has just one count. The chain employs TRBV4-1 and TRBJ1-2; 10 nucleotides line up with TRBD1. Losses at the gene ends were 3 bases for V and 4 bases for J; bases not matched to a gene: 2. Germline V lookup: CDR1 MGHRA, CDR2 YSYEKL. The CDR3 consists of 14 residues. The CDR3 nucleotides are TGCGCCAGCAGCCAGGGACAGGGGACCTATGGCTACACCTTC. Its protein is CASSQGQGTYGYTF.

V gene TRBV19 combines with J gene TRBJ1-1; TRBD1 agrees at 7 bases. The CDR3 extends over 17 amino acids. V lost 5 bases and J lost 3; bases outside the gene matches: 15. CDR1 and CDR2 (germline): LNHDA, SQIVND (reference sequence). The CDR3 DNA is TGTGCCAGTAGTGCCCACAGGGGCCGGACTGAACACACTGAAGCTTTCTTT. Protein sequence: CASSAHRGRTEHTEAFF. The entire variable domain, with the rest obtained from reference TRBV19 and TRBJ1-1, is as follows: DGGITQSPKYLFRKEGQNVTLSCEQNLNHDAMYWYRQDPGQGLRLIYYSQIVNDFQKGDIAEGYSVSREKKESFPLTVTSAQKNPTAFYLCASSAHRGRTEHTEAFFGQGTRLTVV.

The chain links TRBV5-1 to TRBJ2-1; 11 nucleotides align to TRBD2. The junction had 2 bases not matched to a gene; V was cut back by 0 bases and J by 6 bases. The CDR3 loop spans 15 amino acids. Germline-derived CDR1 and CDR2 are SGHRS and YFSETQ. This CDR3 is CASSLGLAGPNEQFF. In DNA form, the CDR3 reads TGCGCCAGCAGCTTGGGACTAGCGGGACCCAATGAGCAGTTCTTC.

V gene TRBV29-1 combines with J gene TRBJ2-3, with 8 nucleotides matching TRBD1. The trim removed 3 bases at V and 2 bases at J, leaving 4 bases unmatched. Germline CDR1 reads SQVTM; CDR2 reads ANQGSEA. The CDR3 covers 14 residues. The CDR3 loop is CSVDDRGLTDTQYF. CDR3 nucleotide sequence: TGCAGCGTTGACGACAGGGGACTCACAGATACGCAGTATTTT.

The V and J genes are TRBV11-3 and TRBJ2-1; 11 nucleotides agree with TRBD2. V lost 6 bases, J lost 5 bases, and 6 bases stayed unmatched. Germline V gives CDR1 SGHNT, CDR2 YENEEA. The CDR3 spans 15 residues. CDR3 residues: CASRSGTSGDNEQFF. CDR3 coding DNA: TGTGCCAGCAGGAGCGGGACTAGCGGAGACAATGAGCAGTTCTTC.

This chain joins TRBV25-1 and TRBJ2-2; D ambiguous. CDR3 length: 15 residues. Germline V gives CDR1 MGHDK, CDR2 SYGVNS. The germline V and J ends were trimmed by 4 bases and 3 bases, with 12 bases remaining between them. As DNA, the CDR3 is TGTGCCAGCAGTGCTTTAACCGAGGACACCGGGGAGCTGTTTTTT. Protein product: CASSALTEDTGELFF.

J is TRBJ2-2 and V is TRBV18; 13 bases match TRBD2. Germline CDR1 reads KGHSH; CDR2 reads LQKENI. The ends lost 0 bases at V and 6 bases at J; junction bases unmatched: 1. The length of the CDR3 is 16 residues. In DNA form, the CDR3 reads TGTGCCAGCTCACCACCGGGACTAGCGGGGTCCGGGGAGCTGTTTTTT. It encodes CASSPPGLAGSGELFF.

This chain joins TRBV11-3 and TRBJ2-1; TRBD2 matches 9 bases. This CDR3 is built from 14 residues. Per the germline V gene, CDR1 is SGHNT and CDR2 is YENEEA. J was trimmed by 11 bases and V by 1 base; bases with no gene match: 6. CDR3 coding DNA: TGTGCCAGCAGCTTAGGGTTAGCGGGAGAGAAGCAGTTCTTC. Its protein product is CASSLGLAGEKQFF.

This chain joins TRBV9 and TRBJ1-6; no firm D call. This CDR3 is 12 amino acids long. Trimming shortened V by 4 bases and J by 15 bases, and 14 bases separated the two germline ends. In germline, CDR1 is SGDLS, CDR2 YYNGEE. The CDR3 DNA follows: TGTGCCAGCAGCACTTCCACCCGTCGCCTCCACTTT. It is translated as CASSTSTRRLHF. The full variable domain, with the rest looked up from reference TRBV9 and TRBJ1-6, is DSGVTQTPKHLITATGQRVTLRCSPRSGDLSVYWYQQSLDQGLQFLIQYYNGEERAKGNILERFSAQQFPDLHSELNLSSLELGDSALYFCASSTSTRRLHFGNGTRLTVT.

This clone was seen only once. This sample also contains other DNA sequences that code for the same CDR3. The CDR3 nucleotides read TGTGCCAGTAGCCCCTCCACCGGCTCTGGAAACACCATATATTTT. It specifies CASSPSTGSGNTIYF. The chain is built from TRBV19 and TRBJ1-3; no firm D call. CDR1 LNHDA and CDR2 SQIVND come from the germline V gene (reference sequence). Trimming cost V 6 bases and J 0 bases, with 12 bases left between them. This CDR3 is built from 15 residues.

The genes are TRBV10-2 and TRBJ2-7, with 7 positions matching TRBD1. Germline CDR1 is WSHSY and CDR2 is SAAADI. V dropped 2 bases and J dropped 5; count of bases not matched to a gene: 12. CDR3 length: 16 amino acids. The chain's CDR3 is CASSEPKGTDPNEQYF. CDR3 sequence (DNA): TGCGCCAGCAGTGAGCCGAAGGGGACAGATCCCAACGAGCAGTACTTC.

J is TRBJ1-5 and V is TRBV29-1; D perhaps matches TRBD1 (5 bases). Germline V CDR1 and CDR2: SQVTM, ANQGSEA. V gave up 6 bases and J gave up 5 bases, with 14 bases separating them. The CDR3 sequence is 13 residues long. The chain's CDR3 is CSVGRQRDQPQHF. The CDR3 coding sequence is TGCAGCGTGGGGAGACAGCGGGATCAGCCCCAGCATTTT.

This chain uses TRBV28 with TRBJ2-3, with 8 bases fitting TRBD2. The trim removed 8 bases at V and 3 bases at J, leaving 13 bases unmatched. The germline V gene has CDR1 MDHEN and CDR2 SYDVKM. This CDR3 is 16 amino acids long. CDR3 in DNA: TGTGCCAGCTCCGCTGGCCCGGGAGGGACAACAGATACGCAGTATTTT. This sequence encodes CASSAGPGGTTDTQYF.

The chain carries TRBV9 and TRBJ2-6, with D perhaps TRBD1 (6 bases). CDR3 length: 15 amino acids. V was shortened by 0 bases and J by 13 bases, with 17 bases between the two germline ends. Germline V gene sequence: CDR1 SGDLS, CDR2 YYNGEE. The CDR3 nucleotides read TGTGCCAGCAGCGTAGCCTACAGGGCTGCCGGTGTCCTGACTTTC. It specifies CASSVAYRAAGVLTF.

V usage is TRBV7-9 and J usage is TRBJ2-5, with D uncertain. Germline CDR1 is SEHNR and CDR2 is FQNEAQ (reference sequence). The CDR3 sequence is 13 residues long. V was trimmed by 3 bases and J by 4 bases, leaving 9 bases between them. CDR3: CASSLQWRETQYF. For the CDR3, the DNA is TGTGCCAGCAGCTTGCAGTGGAGAGAGACCCAGTACTTC.